A single sample is the source of the 27 T cell receptor beta chains below, sequenced in a study of blood T cells in healthy people across ages. Combining a sample-barcoded 5' primer with a J-beta primer mix, a second PCR ran for roughly 6 to 12 cycles. In TCRdb, the 5' RACE reads were re-called with MiXCR into one record per CDR3 protein. The sample shows about 810,000 distinct CDR3 sequences, roughly 34% of them seen only once. Sequencing was carried out using blood. The receptors here all came from a man between 18 and 35 years old in good health.

The table lists this clonotype with a few counts. V is TRBV14 and J is TRBJ2-1; D might be TRBD2 (5 bases). The CDR3 has 14 amino acids. CDR1 and CDR2 from the germline V gene are SGHDN and FVKESK. V shed 2 bases and J shed 8 bases, with 13 bases lying between them. DNA for the CDR3: TGTGCCAGCAGCCAATACGTAGCGACCGATGAGCAGTTCTTC. Encoded protein: CASSQYVATDEQFF. Full variable domain (rest looked up from reference TRBV14 and TRBJ2-1): EAGVTQFPSHSVIEKGQTVTLRCDPISGHDNLYWYRRVMGKEIKFLLHFVKESKQDESGMPNNRFLAERTGGTYSTLKVQPAELEDSGVYFCASSQYVATDEQFFGPGTRLTVL.

This clonotype was seen at least ten times. The CDR3 spells CAWSRAGDSINYGYTF. The CDR3 DNA reads TGTGCCTGGAGTCGTGCGGGGGACTCTATTAACTATGGCTACACCTTC. V and J are TRBV30 and TRBJ1-2; D may be TRBD1 (5 bases). Germline CDR1 and CDR2: GTSNPN and SVGIG (reference sequence). V was shortened by 2 bases and J by 1 base, with 17 bases between the two germline ends. This CDR3 has 16 amino acids.

This clonotype has just a few counts. The chain recombines TRBV4-2 with TRBJ2-1; D is perhaps TRBD1 (6 bases). The CDR3 extends over 16 amino acids. V was shortened by 0 bases and J by 9 bases, with 18 bases between the two germline ends. Germline assignment: CDR1 LGHNA and CDR2 YNFKEQ. The CDR3 sequence is CASSQDARPRGGEQFF. The CDR3, as DNA: TGTGCCAGCAGCCAAGATGCCCGTCCTCGAGGGGGTGAGCAGTTCTTC.

The chain links TRBV30 to TRBJ2-7, with 9 bases identical to TRBD2. Germline V gene lookup returns CDR1 GTSNPN and CDR2 SVGIG (reference sequence). Unmatched junction bases numbered 2, after V lost 2 bases and J lost 0 bases. The length of the CDR3 is 14 residues. The CDR3 spells CAWSLAGNSYEQYF. CDR3 nucleotides: TGTGCCTGGAGTCTAGCGGGGAACTCCTACGAGCAGTACTTC.

This clonotype occurred many times. The rearrangement uses TRBV20-1 and TRBJ1-2, with 7 bases lining up with TRBD1. This CDR3 is 14 amino acids long. Unmatched junction bases numbered 11, after V lost 6 bases and J lost 4 bases. From germline, CDR1 is DFQATT and CDR2 SNEGSKA (reference sequence). The CDR3 sequence is CSAYNHRDSYGYTF. The CDR3 nucleotides read TGCAGTGCCTACAACCACAGGGACAGCTATGGCTACACCTTC.

This clonotype was detected ten times or more. The chain recombines TRBV4-1 with TRBJ2-7; no clear D gene. The CDR3 length is 13 residues. Deletions cut 0 bases from V and 4 bases from J, with 7 bases between. The V gene's germline CDR1 is MGHRA and CDR2 YSYEKL. The DNA for the CDR3 is TGCGCCAGCAGCCAAGATCCTGTTTACGAGCAGTACTTC. Protein sequence: CASSQDPVYEQYF.

With regard to this clonotype: A much larger clone lies one base from this, so it may be a read error. The chain employs TRBV3-1 and TRBJ2-5; D call uncertain. Trimming cost V 0 bases and J 4 bases, with 3 bases left between them. Germline CDR1 and CDR2: LGHDT and YNNKEL (reference sequence). The CDR3 extends over 12 amino acids. The CDR3 reads CASSQDIETQYF. CDR3 DNA sequence: TGTGCCAGCAGCCAAGATATAGAGACCCAGTACTTC.

This chain connects TRBV28 to TRBJ2-7, with D perhaps assigned TRBD1 or TRBD2 (6 bases each). V was clipped by 2 bases and J by 3 bases, with 14 bases between them. From germline, CDR1 is MDHEN and CDR2 SYDVKM. The CDR3 extends over 15 amino acids. The CDR3 coding sequence is TGTGCCAGCAGTTTAGGGGGGACAAGGCTCTACGAGCAGTACTTC. It specifies CASSLGGTRLYEQYF.

This clonotype was observed a few times. The gene calls are TRBV5-4 and TRBJ2-1; D is perhaps TRBD2 (5 bases). Between the trimmed V and J ends, which lost 6 bases and 6 bases, there was a span of 13 bases. This CDR3 has 13 residues. The V gene's germline CDR1 is SGHNT and CDR2 YYREEE (reference sequence). The CDR3 coding sequence is TGTGCCAGCACCGACGACTATTCCAATGAGCAGTTCTTC. This gives the protein CASTDDYSNEQFF.

This clonotype was observed a handful of times. V gene TRBV20-1 combines with J gene TRBJ1-2; no reliable D call. The V gene lost 4 bases and the J gene lost 0 bases, with 3 bases spanning the gap. There are 11 residues in the CDR3. Germline CDR1 DFQATT, CDR2 SNEGSKA (reference sequence). In DNA, the CDR3 is TGCAGTGCTACACCTAACTATGGCTACACCTTC. Translating it yields CSATPNYGYTF.

This clonotype has a handful of counts. This chain links TRBV7-2 with TRBJ2-1, with 8 bases lining up with TRBD2. Germline CDR1 SGHTA, CDR2 FQGNSA. The V segment lost 1 base and the J segment 7 bases; nucleotides outside the gene matches: 15. The CDR3 totals 18 residues. CDR3 sequence (DNA): TGTGCCAGCAGCTTAGGTCTTTCGGGGGGGCCCCGAGGTAATGAGCAGTTCTTC. Translating gives CASSLGLSGGPRGNEQFF.

The rearrangement uses TRBV2 and TRBJ2-7; D is undetermined. V lost 4 bases and J 3 bases, leaving 7 bases between the germline ends. Per the germline V gene, CDR1 is SNHLY and CDR2 is FYNNEI. This CDR3 is built from 12 residues. CDR3 coding DNA: TGTGCCAGCAGTGGTCGCTACTACGAGCAGTACTTC. Its translation is CASSGRYYEQYF.

This clonotype was counted a few times. V gene TRBV20-1 combines with J gene TRBJ1-5; D unresolved. Germline assignment: CDR1 DFQATT and CDR2 SNEGSKA (reference sequence). This CDR3 contains 15 residues. Trimming shortened V by 0 bases and J by 0 bases, and 9 bases separated the two germline ends. The CDR3 nucleotides read TGCAGTGCTAGAGAGTCTATCTATAGCAATCAGCCCCAGCATTTT. Its translation: CSARESIYSNQPQHF.

This clonotype was observed a single time. The chain carries TRBV15 and TRBJ2-2, with 9 bases that match TRBD1. Unmatched junction bases numbered 14, after V lost 3 bases and J lost 6 bases. Germline lookup yields CDR1 LNHNV and CDR2 YYDKDF (reference sequence). The CDR3 is 18 amino acids. The DNA of the CDR3 is TGTGCCACCAGCAGTGGGCCTATAACCGGGACAGGGTCCGGGGAGCTGTTTTTT. Its protein product is CATSSGPITGTGSGELFF.

The chain employs TRBV4-3 and TRBJ2-2, with 7 bases lining up with TRBD1. Germline CDR1 reads LGHNA; CDR2 reads YSLEER. The CDR3 has 17 amino acids. Trimming cost V 4 bases and J 3 bases; bases outside gene matches: 11. The CDR3 DNA sequence: TGCGCCAGCAGCCCACGGACAGGTGGGGAGCACACCGGGGAGCTGTTTTTT. This codes for CASSPRTGGEHTGELFF.

At least ten counts were recorded for this clonotype. CDR3 DNA sequence: TGTGCCAGCAGCCCCGGGACATTCATGAACACTGAAGCTTTCTTT. This codes for CASSPGTFMNTEAFF. This chain uses TRBV7-2 with TRBJ1-1, with a possible D match to TRBD1 (6 bases). V was clipped by 5 bases and J by 0 bases, with 13 bases between them. CDR3 length: 15 amino acids. Germline lookup yields CDR1 SGHTA and CDR2 FQGNSA.

There are a few counts of this clonotype. The chain couples TRBV25-1 to TRBJ2-3; D is ambiguous. The germline CDR1 and CDR2 sequences are MGHDK and SYGVNS. V lost 3 bases, J lost 1 base, and 5 bases lay in between. CDR3 length: 13 amino acids. The CDR3 here is CASSDWGTDTQYF. Written as DNA, the CDR3 is TGTGCCAGCAGTGATTGGGGCACAGATACGCAGTATTTT.

The J gene is TRBJ1-5, the V gene TRBV20-1, with D uncertain. Germline lookup yields CDR1 DFQATT and CDR2 SNEGSKA (reference sequence). This CDR3 spans 12 amino acids. Trimming stripped 3 bases from V and 5 bases from J, with 8 bases between. CDR3 sequence: CSASRIDQPQHF. CDR3 sequence (DNA): TGCAGTGCTAGCAGGATAGATCAGCCCCAGCATTTT.

This clonotype was observed a handful of times. The gene calls are TRBV4-3 and TRBJ1-2; D possibly corresponds to TRBD1 (6 bases). Trimming removed 0 bases from V and 1 base from J, with 12 bases in between. Per the germline V gene, CDR1 is LGHNA and CDR2 is YSLEER. The CDR3 totals 16 residues. The CDR3 region is CASSQDGAGDNYGYTF. The CDR3 DNA reads TGCGCCAGCAGCCAAGACGGGGCAGGGGATAACTATGGCTACACCTTC.

This clonotype has at least ten counts. The chain links TRBV10-3 to TRBJ2-7, with D uncertain. The CDR3 totals 12 residues. Trimming removed 3 bases from V and 2 bases from J, with 5 bases in between. CDR1 is ENHRY, CDR2 SYGVKD, per germline. The CDR3 sequence is CAISEKAYEQYF. The DNA of the CDR3 is TGTGCCATCAGTGAAAAGGCCTACGAGCAGTACTTC.

The V gene is TRBV5-5, the J gene TRBJ1-5, with a tentative D call TRBD1 (5 bases). V lost 4 bases and J lost 3, with 14 bases in between. CDR1 is SGHKS and CDR2 is YYEKEE in the germline V gene (reference sequence). The CDR3 sequence is 15 residues long. Written as DNA, the CDR3 is TGTGCCAGCAGCGTAACCTACAGGATCAATCAGCCCCAGCATTTT. Protein sequence: CASSVTYRINQPQHF.

The table lists this clonotype with many counts. The chain couples TRBV9 to TRBJ1-2, with D maybe TRBD1 (6 bases). V lost 1 base and J lost 4, with 14 bases in between. Germline lookup yields CDR1 SGDLS and CDR2 YYNGEE. The CDR3 sequence is 15 residues long. The CDR3, as DNA: TGTGCCAGCAGCGTACAGCTCCAGGGGAGCTATGGCTACACCTTC. It translates to CASSVQLQGSYGYTF.

This chain links TRBV7-2 with TRBJ2-2; TRBD1 is a possible D gene (5 bases). Germline-derived CDR1 and CDR2 are SGHTA and FQGNSA. CDR3 size: 16 residues. V lost 4 bases to trimming and J lost 3 bases, with 15 bases between them. CDR3 DNA sequence: TGTGCCAGCAGCTCCCGACTGCTCAGGGACACCGGGGAGCTGTTTTTT. It specifies CASSSRLLRDTGELFF.

This clonotype was recorded at least ten times. This chain links TRBV12-3 or TRBV12-4 with TRBJ1-4; the D gene is possibly TRBD1 (5 bases). The ends were cut back, 4 bases at V and 4 bases at J, with 13 bases in the middle. The length of the CDR3 is 15 residues. The CDR3 DNA sequence: TGTGCCAGCAGTTATACCGGGACGGTTAATGAAAAACTGTTTTTT. Its protein is CASSYTGTVNEKLFF.

This clonotype has ten or more counts. This sequence joins TRBV5-1 and TRBJ2-5; no clear D gene. The V and J ends lost 0 bases and 0 bases respectively, with 9 bases between them. Germline V gene lookup returns CDR1 SGHRS and CDR2 YFSETQ. This CDR3 has 15 amino acids. The CDR3 spells CASSLAGQNQETQYF. The DNA of the CDR3 is TGCGCCAGCAGCTTGGCTGGCCAGAACCAAGAGACCCAGTACTTC.

This clonotype came up a few times. The rearrangement joins TRBV20-1 to TRBJ1-2; no clear D. The CDR3 is 13 residues long. Per the germline V gene, CDR1 is DFQATT and CDR2 is SNEGSKA (reference sequence). V lost 5 bases and J 0 bases, leaving 10 bases between the germline ends. CDR3 coding DNA: TGCAGTGCTCGACGGATTTCTAACTATGGCTACACCTTC. It encodes CSARRISNYGYTF.

This clonotype was recorded at least ten times. This rearrangement joins TRBV7-2 to TRBJ2-5, with D hard to call. The CDR3 consists of 13 residues. The germline V gene encodes CDR1 SGHTA and CDR2 FQGNSA. V gave up 2 bases and J gave up 3 bases, with 7 bases separating them. The CDR3 nucleotides read TGTGCCAGCAGCTTAAGGCTAAAAGAGACCCAGTACTTC. Translation: CASSLRLKETQYF. Using reference TRBV7-2 and TRBJ2-5 for the parts outside the CDR3, the full variable domain is GAGVSQSPSNKVTEKGKDVELRCDPISGHTALYWYRQSLGQGLEFLIYFQGNSAPDKSGLPSDRFSAERTGGSVSTLTIQRTQQEDSAVYLCASSLRLKETQYFGPGTRLLVL.